This record concerns one T cell receptor (beta chain) sequence. Its antigen is undetermined. Vbeta (60) and Jbeta (13) primers were used in the PCR. Libraries were prepared by immunoSEQ multiplex PCR; TCRdb keeps only in-frame clonotypes and omits some of them. In the table there are 90,000 or so clones, approximately 71% of which are singletons. V was clipped by 2 bases and J by 4 bases, with 6 bases between them. This CDR3 is built from 13 residues. The germline V gene has CDR1 SGHTA and CDR2 FQGNSA. The data belong to a study of cytomegalovirus exposure and HLA in healthy donors. Findings and caveats of the study: There was a cluster of highly shared sequence variants that was likely a sequencing artifact.

The sequence derives from a young woman in good health and CMV-seropositive. The sequencing input was PBMCs. The V and J genes are TRBV7-2 and TRBJ2-1, with no clear D. The CDR3 DNA reads TGTGCCAGCAGCTTACAACTATACAATGAGCAGTTCTTC. Translation: CASSLQLYNEQFF.